This T cell receptor beta chain was recorded in a study of regulatory T cells in long-lasting Graves disease. The wider study: Positivity for TSH receptor antibodies plus over 5 years of antithyroid drugs meant persistent Graves' disease. Broader study findings: Newly diagnosed Graves' patients had higher TCR diversity than persistent ones.

According to the study, TCR beta libraries were built with iRepertoire HTBI primers and CDR3-region Arm-PCR. How the authors handled the data: Spanning all samples, the identified segments comprised approximately 60 TRBV and approximately 15 TRBJ. TCRdb processed the multiplex PCR reads anew with MiXCR; each CDR3 protein has one entry. The V and J calls were not made by the authors but by TCRdb's processing. The sample has approximately 380,000 distinct CDR3 sequences; less than 25% are singletons. Noted time point: persistent/refractory GD, antithyroid drugs over 5 years with positive TRAb. PBMC RNA was the source of the TCR library. This clonotype was seen at least ten times. What it binds is unknown. Germline values: CDR1 DFQATT, CDR2 SNEGSKA (reference sequence). After removal of 1 base from V and 6 bases from J, the junction contained 7 bases not matched to a gene. The CDR3 runs 14 residues.

Sequenced material: peripheral blood mononuclear cells (PBMCs), taken when the disease was refractory, from a patient treated with antithyroid drugs. The TCR comes from a female donor with Graves disease. The V call is TRBV20-1, the J call TRBJ2-7; 9 bases align to TRBD1. In DNA, the CDR3 is TGCAGTGCTAGAGGTCTAACAGGGGGCGTCGAGCAGTACTTC. Its protein product is CSARGLTGGVEQYF.